These 19 T cell receptor beta chains were all obtained from the same sample, sequenced in a study of blood T cell repertoires in COVID-19. Sequenced by immunoSEQ multiplex PCR; TCRdb stores in-frame clones only, minus some. The table lists about 210,000 clones, over 75% of them singletons. Sequences were obtained from peripheral blood. The receptors were sampled from a woman aged 40 to 55 with acute or convalescent COVID-19.

The V and J genes are TRBV24-1 and TRBJ1-1, with TRBD1 identical over 11 bases. The CDR3 has 16 residues. Germline loops: CDR1 KGHDR, CDR2 SFDVKD. Germline trimming cut 2 bases from V and 5 bases from J; bases unmatched to any gene: 6. CDR3 coding DNA: TGTGCCACCAGTGATTCTACCGGGACAGGGGGGACTGAAGCTTTCTTT. The encoded protein is CATSDSTGTGGTEAFF.

This clone has a single count. The chain has TRBV7-9 and TRBJ2-3; TRBD2 is a possible D gene (5 bases). This CDR3 is built from 18 residues. CDR1 SEHNR and CDR2 FQNEAQ come from the germline V gene (reference sequence). Trimming shortened V by 4 bases and J by 3 bases, and 23 bases separated the two germline ends. DNA for the CDR3: TGTGCCAGCAGCTCTTGGACCCCGGGATACATACTTACAGATACGCAGTATTTT. This encodes CASSSWTPGYILTDTQYF.

The J gene is TRBJ1-5, the V gene TRBV4-1, with D tentatively TRBD1 (6 bases). This CDR3 is built from 15 residues. V was pared by 2 bases and J by 4 bases, with 12 bases between. CDR1 and CDR2 (germline): MGHRA, YSYEKL. As DNA, the CDR3 is TGCGCCAGCAGCCAACCCGTAAGGGGGAATCAGCCCCAGCATTTT. As protein: CASSQPVRGNQPQHF.

The rearrangement joins TRBV6-4 to TRBJ1-5, with no clear D. The germline V and J ends were trimmed by 6 bases and 3 bases, with 12 bases remaining between them. Looked up from germline, CDR1 is MRHNA and CDR2 is SNTAGT. The CDR3 has 14 residues. CDR3 nucleotide sequence: TGTGCCAGCAGCGGTACAGAATACAATCAGCCCCAGCATTTT. Translated: CASSGTEYNQPQHF.

The chain employs TRBV6-5 and TRBJ1-4, with 8 bases aligning to TRBD1. J gave up 14 bases and V 6 bases, and 11 bases lay outside the gene matches. The CDR3 length is 13 residues. From germline, CDR1 is MNHEY and CDR2 SVGAGI. CDR3 DNA sequence: TGTGCCAGCAGACGCCCGGACAGGGAGTTTCTGTTTTTT. This translates into CASRRPDREFLFF.

CDR3: CASSNPPGDTQYF. The DNA of the CDR3 is TGTGCCAGCAGCAATCCCCCGGGGGATACGCAGTATTTT. The J gene is TRBJ2-3, the V gene TRBV7-4; D possibly corresponds to TRBD2 (5 bases). The CDR3 runs 13 residues. Between the trimmed V and J ends, which lost 5 bases and 6 bases, there was a span of 12 bases. Germline CDR1 is SGHVT and CDR2 is SQSDAQ.

This clone has a single count. V usage is TRBV30 and J usage is TRBJ1-1; weak D call: TRBD1 (6 bases). CDR3 length: 11 amino acids. CDR1 is GTSNPN and CDR2 is SVGIG in the germline V gene (reference sequence). The ends were cut back, 0 bases at V and 8 bases at J, with 7 bases in the middle. DNA of the CDR3: TGTGCCTGGAGTGTACAGGGCGAAGCTTTCTTT. Amino acid sequence: CAWSVQGEAFF. The complete variable domain, with remaining parts taken from reference TRBV30 and TRBJ1-1, reads SQTIHQWPATLVQPVGSPLSLECTVEGTSNPNLYWYRQAAGRGLQLLFYSVGIGQISSEVPQNLSASRPQDRQFILSSKKLLLSDSGFYLCAWSVQGEAFFGQGTRLTVV.

The chain is built from TRBV19 and TRBJ2-1; no reliable D call. The CDR3 spans 14 residues. Germline V lookup: CDR1 LNHDA, CDR2 SQIVND (reference sequence). Deletions cut 5 bases from V and 3 bases from J, with 11 bases between. The CDR3 bases are TGTGCCAGTAGTTCTCAGGCAGACTACAATGAGCAGTTCTTC. This gives the protein CASSSQADYNEQFF.

This rearrangement joins TRBV19 to TRBJ1-2, with D possibly being TRBD1 (6 bases). Germline V gene data show CDR1 as LNHDA and CDR2 as SQIVND (reference sequence). This CDR3 spans 17 amino acids. V was cut by 3 bases and J by 0 bases, with 17 bases left in between. In DNA, the CDR3 is TGTGCCAGTAGTATCCCGACAGGCTTCCTAACTAACTATGGCTACACCTTC. It encodes CASSIPTGFLTNYGYTF. Drawing the rest from reference TRBV19 and TRBJ1-2, the complete variable domain is DGGITQSPKYLFRKEGQNVTLSCEQNLNHDAMYWYRQDPGQGLRLIYYSQIVNDFQKGDIAEGYSVSREKKESFPLTVTSAQKNPTAFYLCASSIPTGFLTNYGYTFGSGTRLTVV.

The chain is built from TRBV7-3 and TRBJ1-2, with no clear D. In germline, CDR1 is SGHTA, CDR2 FQGTGA. The CDR3 totals 14 residues. V was cut by 4 bases and J by 4 bases, with 13 bases left in between. CDR3 residues: CASSSQREPYGYTF. The CDR3 DNA is TGTGCCAGCAGCTCCCAGAGGGAGCCCTATGGCTACACCTTC.

The CDR3 DNA is TGTGCCAGCAGGACCGGACTAGCTGCGCAGTATTTT. The encoded protein is CASRTGLAAQYF. The J gene is TRBJ2-3, the V gene TRBV12-3 or TRBV12-4, with 8 bases fitting TRBD2. The ends lost 6 bases at V and 10 bases at J; junction bases unmatched: 6. The CDR3 loop spans 12 amino acids.

V usage is TRBV2 and J usage is TRBJ2-2; 7 nucleotides agree with TRBD1. Germline lookup yields CDR1 SNHLY and CDR2 FYNNEI. V lost 6 bases, J lost 0 bases, and 4 bases stayed unmatched. CDR3 length: 15 amino acids. The CDR3 here is CASRTGSANTGELFF. CDR3 DNA: TGTGCCAGCAGGACAGGGAGCGCGAACACCGGGGAGCTGTTTTTT.

This rearrangement joins TRBV6-2 or TRBV6-3 to TRBJ2-2; 7 bases are a match to TRBD2. The CDR3 runs to 17 residues. Per the germline V gene, CDR1 is MNHEY and CDR2 is SVGEGT. V lost 7 bases and J lost 1; bases outside the gene matches: 12. The CDR3 here is CASTPSLTSMNTGELFF. The DNA for the CDR3 is TGTGCCAGCACCCCGAGCCTGACTAGCATGAACACCGGGGAGCTGTTTTTT.

The chain joins TRBV2 to TRBJ2-6; tentatively, D is TRBD1 (6 bases). V lost 6 bases to trimming and J lost 4 bases, with 13 bases between them. The CDR3 has 15 amino acids. Germline CDR1 SNHLY, CDR2 FYNNEI. The CDR3 DNA reads as TGTGCCAGCAGGCTAACAGGGTCCGGGGCCAACGTCCTGACTTTC. Translating it yields CASRLTGSGANVLTF. Variable domain in full (rest from reference TRBV2 and TRBJ2-6): EPEVTQTPSHQVTQMGQEVILRCVPISNHLYFYWYRQILGQKVEFLVSFYNNEISEKSEIFDDQFSVERPDGSNFTLKIRSTKLEDSAMYFCASRLTGSGANVLTFGAGSRLTVL.

With respect to this clone: Other DNA sequences from this sample encode an identical CDR3 as well. The V gene is TRBV10-3, the J gene TRBJ1-2; 9 nucleotides match TRBD1. V shed 7 bases and J 3 bases; nucleotides not matched to a gene: 3. This CDR3 spans 13 amino acids. Germline V gene lookup returns CDR1 ENHRY and CDR2 SYGVKD. The chain's CDR3 is CAITRTGDYGYTF. The CDR3 bases are TGTGCCATCACCAGGACAGGGGACTATGGCTACACCTTC.

The rearrangement links TRBV4-1 to TRBJ1-6, with 7 bases aligning to TRBD1. The J segment lost 5 bases and the V segment lost 4 bases, leaving 5 bases of the junction unmatched. The CDR3 sequence is 15 residues long. The germline gives CDR1 MGHRA, CDR2 YSYEKL. The CDR3 region has the DNA TGCGCCAGCAGCCGCGGGACAGAAAATAATTCACCCCTCCACTTT. Protein sequence: CASSRGTENNSPLHF.

V and J are TRBV7-8 and TRBJ2-2; D is perhaps TRBD1 (5 bases). The CDR3 has 15 residues. Trimming removed 2 bases from V and 5 bases from J, with 12 bases in between. From germline, CDR1 is SGHVS and CDR2 FQNEAQ. CDR3 nucleotides: TGTGCCAGCAGCTTACAGGGCAGGGCGACCGGGGAGCTGTTTTTT. It is translated as CASSLQGRATGELFF.

The chain is built from TRBV2 and TRBJ1-3; D is perhaps TRBD1 (6 bases). Germline-derived CDR1 and CDR2 are SNHLY and FYNNEI. This CDR3 is built from 15 residues. The V gene lost 4 bases and the J gene lost 2 bases, with 12 bases spanning the gap. The CDR3 bases are TGTGCCAGCAGTGCAGGGGAAGGGCCTGGAAACACCATATATTTT. This codes for CASSAGEGPGNTIYF.

V is TRBV7-2 and J is TRBJ2-7; a weak D match, TRBD1 (5 bases). This CDR3 has 15 residues. Trimming cost V 1 base and J 3 bases, with 13 bases left between them. CDR1 is SGHTA and CDR2 is FQGNSA in the germline V gene. The CDR3 here is CASSLGLAGNYEQYV. CDR3 in DNA: TGTGCCAGCAGCTTAGGTCTGGCAGGGAACTACGAGCAGTACGTC.